The present T cell receptor beta chain was sequenced within a study of T cells after posttransplantation cyclophosphamide. Study-wide points: Recipient CMV seropositivity and CMV reactivation strongly tracked TRB clonality. Donor CD8+ memory clones often dominated recipient blood repertoires at later times.

The CDR3 length is 14 residues. The germline V gene encodes CDR1 SGHVS and CDR2 FNYEAQ. V lost 0 bases and J lost 6, with 11 bases in between. On the day of bone marrow donation, the related graft donor provided peripheral blood. A word on this clone: As yet, its antigen is unknown.

Some clones are missing from TCRdb's copy, which holds only in-frame ones; the method was immunoSEQ multiplex PCR. The data hold about 52,000 clones, with approximately 94% observed a single time. The V and J genes are TRBV7-6 and TRBJ1-1; D is perhaps TRBD1 (5 bases). The sequence was collected from a woman aged 30 to 39 in good health and a related stem cell transplant donor. Sequencing was done on a sample of PBMCs. DNA of the CDR3: TGTGCCAGCAGCTTAGCGGGTGGGGGGGCTGAAGCTTTCTTT. Its translation is CASSLAGGGAEAFF.